Following are 17 T cell receptor beta chains from one sample sequenced in a study of T cells in Graves' hyperthyroidism and ophthalmopathy. Amplification of TCR beta CDR3 regions was performed using RNA transcripts as template. HTBI primers were used for first-round RT-PCR of the TCR CDR3. TCRdb recomputed calls from the multiplex PCR reads with MiXCR, one row per CDR3 protein. The sample includes around 500,000 distinct CDR3 sequences, about 15% of them seen just once. Sequencing used blood. The receptors derive from a woman aged 18-29 years with Graves' hyperthyroidism.

This clonotype was detected ten times or more. The rearrangement joins TRBV10-3 to TRBJ1-5, with 8 bases matching TRBD1. Germline CDR1 ENHRY, CDR2 SYGVKD. V trimming: 11 bases; J trimming: 5 bases; junction bases outside the gene matches: 11. The CDR3 spans 14 residues. For the CDR3, the DNA is TGTGCCTCCTCCCGGGACAGGCGGTATCAGCCCCAGCATTTT. This sequence encodes CASSRDRRYQPQHF.

This clonotype showed up many times. This chain joins TRBV4-1 and TRBJ1-1; D unresolved. Germline assignment: CDR1 MGHRA and CDR2 YSYEKL. The CDR3 consists of 15 residues. Trimming cost V 1 base and J 1 base, with 10 bases left between them. As DNA, the CDR3 is TGCGCCAGCAGCCAAGTCTCGGGCGGGAACACTGAAGCTTTCTTT. The encoded protein is CASSQVSGGNTEAFF.

The table lists this clonotype with a few counts. The chain links TRBV12-3 or TRBV12-4 to TRBJ2-1, with D perhaps TRBD1 or TRBD2 (5 bases each). V lost 2 bases and J lost 15, with 17 bases in between. CDR3 length: 13 amino acids. CDR3 sequence (DNA): TGTGCCAGCAGTTTAATCGGAGGCTCAACAGGGTTCTTC. The encoded protein is CASSLIGGSTGFF.

This clonotype was seen more than once but under ten times. This chain joins TRBV6-1 and TRBJ2-7; D is unclear. Germline loops: CDR1 MNHNS, CDR2 SASEGT. The ends were cut back, 0 bases at V and 0 bases at J, with 9 bases in the middle. The CDR3 sequence is 15 residues long. The CDR3 DNA follows: TGTGCCAGCAGTGAAGCAAGTTGGAGCTCCTACGAGCAGTACTTC. Its protein is CASSEASWSSYEQYF.

V and J are TRBV29-1 and TRBJ2-2; 7 bases are shared with TRBD1. The junction had 3 bases not matched to a gene; V was cut back by 1 base and J by 4 bases. Germline V gene data show CDR1 as SQVTM and CDR2 as ANQGSEA. This CDR3 region has 14 residues. CDR3 in DNA: TGCAGCGTTGAAGGAACAGGGGTCACCGGGGAGCTGTTTTTT. It translates to CSVEGTGVTGELFF.

This clonotype was detected many times. This sequence joins TRBV2 and TRBJ2-7; D is uncertain. The V gene lost 5 bases and the J gene lost 3 bases, with 8 bases spanning the gap. The CDR3 extends over 12 amino acids. Looked up from germline, CDR1 is SNHLY and CDR2 is FYNNEI. CDR3 amino acids: CASSWYVYEQYV. The CDR3 DNA follows: TGTGCCAGCAGTTGGTACGTCTACGAGCAGTACGTC.

This clonotype has ten or more counts. The rearrangement uses TRBV19 and TRBJ1-1; no clear D. Per germline, CDR1 LNHDA and CDR2 SQIVND (reference sequence). The V end lost 3 bases, the J end lost 6 bases, and 5 bases lay between the germline ends. The CDR3 is made up of 11 amino acids. CDR3 in DNA: TGTGCCAGTAGTATCACCTCTGAAGCTTTCTTT. This gives the protein CASSITSEAFF.

The rearrangement joins TRBV6-1 to TRBJ1-4, with no clear D. The CDR3 is made up of 10 amino acids. V lost 8 bases and J lost 8, with 6 bases in between. The germline V gene encodes CDR1 MNHNS and CDR2 SASEGT. CDR3 coding DNA: TGTGCCAGCCGCTCCGAAAAACTGTTTTTT. This sequence encodes CASRSEKLFF.

The rearrangement uses TRBV19 and TRBJ2-5; 11 bases match TRBD2. Germline V gene lookup returns CDR1 LNHDA and CDR2 SQIVND (reference sequence). The J segment lost 2 bases and the V segment lost 4 bases, leaving 3 bases of the junction unmatched. The CDR3 length is 15 residues. The chain's CDR3 is CASSTGTSGQETQYF. The CDR3 region has the DNA TGTGCCAGTAGTACTGGGACTAGCGGACAAGAGACCCAGTACTTC.

This clonotype occurred many times. The chain uses TRBV7-9 and TRBJ2-1; a possible D gene is TRBD1 (7 bases). The V gene's germline CDR1 is SEHNR and CDR2 FQNEAQ (reference sequence). The CDR3 extends over 18 amino acids. V was trimmed by 6 bases and J by 0 bases, leaving 21 bases between them. CDR3: CASSYPRRAGGSYNEQFF. The CDR3 DNA reads as TGTGCCAGCAGTTACCCGAGGAGGGCAGGGGGCTCCTACAATGAGCAGTTCTTC. The full variable domain, with the rest looked up from reference TRBV7-9 and TRBJ2-1, is DTGVSQNPRHKITKRGQNVTFRCDPISEHNRLYWYRQTLGQGPEFLTYFQNEAQLEKSRLLSDRFSAERPKGSFSTLEIQRTEQGDSAMYLCASSYPRRAGGSYNEQFFGPGTRLTVL.

There are many counts of this clonotype. The rearrangement links TRBV7-9 to TRBJ2-3; the D is unclear. The CDR3 totals 14 residues. Trimming removed 3 bases from V and 2 bases from J, with 9 bases in between. The germline CDR1 and CDR2 sequences are SEHNR and FQNEAQ (reference sequence). In DNA, the CDR3 is TGTGCCAGCAGCTTCGTTACTTCCACAGATACGCAGTATTTT. Protein product: CASSFVTSTDTQYF.

This sequence joins TRBV28 and TRBJ1-5, with unresolved D. Germline loops: CDR1 MDHEN, CDR2 SYDVKM. The CDR3 has 17 residues. V shed 3 bases and J shed 6 bases, with 21 bases lying between them. The CDR3 DNA is TGTGCCAGCAGTTTTTACACGAACCTAGCAAAGGGTCAGCCCCAGCATTTT. It translates to CASSFYTNLAKGQPQHF.

V gene TRBV18 combines with J gene TRBJ2-1; 10 nucleotides align to TRBD2. Germline V gene lookup returns CDR1 KGHSH and CDR2 LQKENI. V shed 3 bases, J shed 3 bases, and the junction held 2 bases outside the gene matches. The CDR3 is made up of 15 amino acids. CDR3 sequence reads: CASSPTSGVYNEQFF. Written as DNA, the CDR3 is TGTGCCAGCTCACCTACTAGCGGGGTCTACAATGAGCAGTTCTTC.

The chain joins TRBV25-1 to TRBJ2-7, with D perhaps TRBD1 (6 bases). The germline V gene encodes CDR1 MGHDK and CDR2 SYGVNS. The CDR3 has 16 amino acids. Between the trimmed V and J ends, which lost 3 bases and 2 bases, there was a span of 17 bases. The CDR3: CASSDRNRDLTYEQYF. CDR3 coding DNA: TGTGCCAGCAGTGACCGGAACAGGGATCTAACCTACGAGCAGTACTTC.

This rearrangement joins TRBV6-5 to TRBJ2-1, with D hard to call. V dropped 2 bases and J dropped 3 bases, with 8 bases sitting between them. Germline CDR1 and CDR2: MNHEY and SVGAGI. The CDR3 sequence is 14 residues long. Written as DNA, the CDR3 is TGTGCCAGCAGTTACCGCAGGAGCTACAATGAGCAGTTCTTC. Protein product: CASSYRRSYNEQFF.

There are a few counts of this clonotype. V is TRBV5-1 and J is TRBJ2-7; D is possibly TRBD1 (6 bases). Trimming left V 4 bases short and J 0 bases short, with 11 bases between. The CDR3 spans 14 residues. The germline CDR1 and CDR2 sequences are SGHRS and YFSETQ. The CDR3 DNA sequence: TGCGCCAGCAGCGCCCTACAGGGCTCCTACGAGCAGTACTTC. Translation: CASSALQGSYEQYF.

This clonotype has ten or more counts. The chain couples TRBV20-1 to TRBJ2-5, with D maybe TRBD2 (6 bases). The germline V gene encodes CDR1 DFQATT and CDR2 SNEGSKA (reference sequence). This CDR3 has 14 residues. V was clipped by 6 bases and J by 1 base, with 15 bases between them. CDR3 DNA sequence: TGCAGTGCACCGGGGGAGACTATCCAAGAGACCCAGTACTTC. Its translation is CSAPGETIQETQYF.